The rows below give T cell receptor beta chains drawn from one sample of a study of cytomegalovirus exposure and HLA in healthy donors. The data were produced by immunoSEQ multiplex PCR, yet TCRdb's version contains in-frame clones alone and is incomplete. Of about 190,000 clones in the sample, around four fifths are singletons; the top ten hold over 2.5%. Sequencing was done on a sample of PBMCs. These TCRs come from a woman in her 50s in good health and CMV-seropositive. CDR3s include the opening cysteine and the closing phenylalanine or tryptophan. A D gene is named only where the DNA matches it firmly. Size tells how often a clone was seen (once, few, many) or the class of an expanded clone, and some rows leave it out.

V gene	clone size	J gene	D gene	CDR3 DNA	CDR3 protein
TRBV7-9	-	TRBJ2-5	-	TGTGCCAGCAGCTCCGGTAGTGCGGGGCCAAAAGAGACCCAGTACTTC	CASSSGSAGPKETQYF
TRBV9	-	TRBJ2-2	TRBD1	TGTGCCAGCAGCGTATCGATATTGGACAGGAGAAACACCGGGGAGCTGTTTTTT	CASSVSILDRRNTGELFF
TRBV6-5	-	TRBJ2-3	-	TGTGCCAGCAGGCAAGCGAGCAGCACAGATACGCAGTATTTT	CASRQASSTDTQYF
TRBV5-4	-	TRBJ2-7	-	TGTGCCAGCAGCTTACCAGGGTACGAGCAGTACTTC	CASSLPGYEQYF
TRBV7-3	-	TRBJ2-2	TRBD2	TGTGCCAGCAGCTCGCGGCGGGGGAGCCCTCTCAATTCGAACACCGGGGAGCTGTTTTTT	CASSSRRGSPLNSNTGELFF
TRBV6-6	once	TRBJ2-7	TRBD1	TGTGCCAGCAGTTACCTCGACAGGGCAAGATCCTACGAGCAGTACTTC	CASSYLDRARSYEQYF
TRBV29-1	-	TRBJ2-1	TRBD1	TGCAGCGTTGAAGACCAGGGACAGGGCTACAATGAGCAGTTCTTC	CSVEDQGQGYNEQFF
TRBV27	once	TRBJ1-2	-	TGTGCCAGCAGTTACCCCGGGGGGGAAGTTGTCGGCTACACCTTC	CASSYPGGEVVGYTF
TRBV5-4	-	TRBJ2-1	TRBD1	TGTGCCAGCAGCCTCGACAGGGGAGATGAGCAGTTCTTC	CASSLDRGDEQFF
TRBV6-1	-	TRBJ2-1	-	TGTGCCAGCACCCGACAGTTGAGCTCCTACAATGAGCAGTTCTTC	CASTRQLSSYNEQFF
TRBV28	-	TRBJ1-2	-	TGTGCCAGCAGTCGCCACATATATGGCTACACCTTC	CASSRHIYGYTF
TRBV12-5	-	TRBJ2-1	-	TGTGCTAGTGGTTCTGGAAACCGGGGATCCTACAATGAGCAGTTCTTC	CASGSGNRGSYNEQFF
TRBV6-4	-	TRBJ1-2	-	TGTGCCAGCAGCAGCAACAGGCGCCCTAACTATGGCTACACCTTC	CASSSNRRPNYGYTF
TRBV27	-	TRBJ1-2	-	TGTGCCAGCAGTTTAAACAGTGACTATGGCTACACCTTC	CASSLNSDYGYTF